The clone carrying this T cell receptor (beta chain) was detected many times. Its antigen is unknown. The entry originates in a study of T cells after yellow fever vaccination. Study-level information: Preparation used SMART-Seq v4 Ultra Low Input for the low-cell-number fractions. Overall study results and limits: Most primary-vaccination clones reappeared after the booster (less than 98% CD4, roughly 90% CD8). Repertoires sorted by FACS could include abundant clonotypes that are contaminants from the bulk population.

A universal primer site and UMIs were added as TCR cDNA was made by 5'RACE template switching. TCRdb re-derived calls from the 5' RACE reads in MiXCR, one entry per CDR3 protein. Counted here are around 310,000 distinct CDR3 sequences, roughly 3.5% occurring once; the ten biggest clones make up about 25%. The CDR3 totals 20 residues. After removal of 1 base from V and 0 bases from J, the junction contained 11 bases not matched to a gene. CDR1 and CDR2 (germline): SEHNR, FQNEAQ (reference sequence). The origin of this receptor is a man aged 18-30 years who received the YFV17D yellow fever vaccine. The source was PBMCs, collected on the day of the yellow fever booster vaccination. This sequence joins TRBV7-9 and TRBJ2-1, with 11 bases aligning to TRBD2. CDR3 protein: CASSLGPRVAGGSSYNEQFF. In nucleotides, the CDR3 is TGTGCCAGCAGCTTAGGACCTCGGGTAGCGGGGGGGAGCTCCTACAATGAGCAGTTCTTC.